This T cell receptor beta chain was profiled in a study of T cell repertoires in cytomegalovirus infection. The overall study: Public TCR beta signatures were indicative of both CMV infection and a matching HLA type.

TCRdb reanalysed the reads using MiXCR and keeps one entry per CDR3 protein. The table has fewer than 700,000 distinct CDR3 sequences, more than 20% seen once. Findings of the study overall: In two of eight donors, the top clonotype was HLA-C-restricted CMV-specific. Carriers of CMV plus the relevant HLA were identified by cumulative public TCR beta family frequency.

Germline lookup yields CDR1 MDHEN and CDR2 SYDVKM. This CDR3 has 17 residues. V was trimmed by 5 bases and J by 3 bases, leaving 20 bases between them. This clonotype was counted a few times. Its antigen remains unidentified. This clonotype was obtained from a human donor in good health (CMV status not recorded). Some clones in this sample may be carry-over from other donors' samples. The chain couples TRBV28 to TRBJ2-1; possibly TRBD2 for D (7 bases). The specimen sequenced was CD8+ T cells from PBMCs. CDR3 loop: CASSHSWGGPDYNEQFF. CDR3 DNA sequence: TGTGCCAGCAGTCACTCTTGGGGGGGCCCCGACTACAATGAGCAGTTCTTC.